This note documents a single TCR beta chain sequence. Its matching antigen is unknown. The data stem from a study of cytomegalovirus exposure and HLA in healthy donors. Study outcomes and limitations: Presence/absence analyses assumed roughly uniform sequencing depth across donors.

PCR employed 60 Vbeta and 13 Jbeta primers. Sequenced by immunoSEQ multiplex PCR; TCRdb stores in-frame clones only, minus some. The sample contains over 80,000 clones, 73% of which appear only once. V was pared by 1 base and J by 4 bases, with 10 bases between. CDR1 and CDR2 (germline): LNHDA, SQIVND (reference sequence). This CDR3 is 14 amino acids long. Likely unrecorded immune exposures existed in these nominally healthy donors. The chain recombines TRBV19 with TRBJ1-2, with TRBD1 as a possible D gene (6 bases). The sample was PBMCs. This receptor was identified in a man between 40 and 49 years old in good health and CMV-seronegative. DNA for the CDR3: TGTGCCAGTAGTATAGCCTCAGGGGCCTATGGCTACACCTTC. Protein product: CASSIASGAYGYTF.